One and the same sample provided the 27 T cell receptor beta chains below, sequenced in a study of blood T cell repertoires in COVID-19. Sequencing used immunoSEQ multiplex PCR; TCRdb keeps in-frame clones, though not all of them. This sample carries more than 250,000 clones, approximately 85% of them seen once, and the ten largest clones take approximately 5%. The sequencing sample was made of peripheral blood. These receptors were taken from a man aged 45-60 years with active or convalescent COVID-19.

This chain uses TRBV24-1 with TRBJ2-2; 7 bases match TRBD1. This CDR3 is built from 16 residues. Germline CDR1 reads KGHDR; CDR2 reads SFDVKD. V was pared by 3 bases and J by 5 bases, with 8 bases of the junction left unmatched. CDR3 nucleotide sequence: TGTGCCACCAGTGATCCTAGGACAGGACAGACCGGGGAGCTGTTTTTT. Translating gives CATSDPRTGQTGELFF.

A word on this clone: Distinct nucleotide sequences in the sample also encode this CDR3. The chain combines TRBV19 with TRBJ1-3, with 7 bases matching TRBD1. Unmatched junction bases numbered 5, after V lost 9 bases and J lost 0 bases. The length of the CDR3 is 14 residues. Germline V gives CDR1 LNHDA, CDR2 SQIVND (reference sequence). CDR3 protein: CASRTGSSGNTIYF. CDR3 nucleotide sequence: TGTGCCAGCCGGACAGGAAGCTCTGGAAACACCATATATTTT. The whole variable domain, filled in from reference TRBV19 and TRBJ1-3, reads DGGITQSPKYLFRKEGQNVTLSCEQNLNHDAMYWYRQDPGQGLRLIYYSQIVNDFQKGDIAEGYSVSREKKESFPLTVTSAQKNPTAFYLCASRTGSSGNTIYFGEGSWLTVV.

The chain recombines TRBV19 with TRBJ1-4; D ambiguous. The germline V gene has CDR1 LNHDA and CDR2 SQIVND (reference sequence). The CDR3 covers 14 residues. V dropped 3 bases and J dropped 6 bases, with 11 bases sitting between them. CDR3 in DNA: TGTGCCAGTAGTATCCGGGATCAACATGAAAAACTGTTTTTT. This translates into CASSIRDQHEKLFF.

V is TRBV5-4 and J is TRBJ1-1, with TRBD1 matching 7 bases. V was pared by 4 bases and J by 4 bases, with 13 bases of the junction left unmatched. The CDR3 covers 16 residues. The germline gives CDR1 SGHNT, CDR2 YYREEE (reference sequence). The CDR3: CASSHGGGVGTTEAFF. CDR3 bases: TGTGCCAGCAGCCACGGAGGGGGCGTCGGAACCACTGAAGCTTTCTTT.

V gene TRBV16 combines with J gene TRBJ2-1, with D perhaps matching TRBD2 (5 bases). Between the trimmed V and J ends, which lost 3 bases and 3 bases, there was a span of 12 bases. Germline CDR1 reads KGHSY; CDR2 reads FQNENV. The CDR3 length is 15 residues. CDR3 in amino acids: CASSQSGAFYNEQFF. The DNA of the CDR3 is TGTGCCAGCAGCCAGAGCGGAGCCTTCTACAATGAGCAGTTCTTC. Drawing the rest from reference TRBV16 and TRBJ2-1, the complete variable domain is GEEVAQTPKHLVRGEGQKAKLYCAPIKGHSYVFWYQQVLKNEFKFLISFQNENVFDETGMPKERFSAKCLPNSPCSLEIQATKLEDSAVYFCASSQSGAFYNEQFFGPGTRLTVL.

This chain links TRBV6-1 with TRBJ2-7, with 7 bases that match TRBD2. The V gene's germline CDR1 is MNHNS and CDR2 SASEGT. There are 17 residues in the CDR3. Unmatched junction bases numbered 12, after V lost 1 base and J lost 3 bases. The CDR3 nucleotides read TGTGCCAGCAGTGAAGATGTAGCGGGCAATCCTATCTACGAGCAGTACTTC. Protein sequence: CASSEDVAGNPIYEQYF.

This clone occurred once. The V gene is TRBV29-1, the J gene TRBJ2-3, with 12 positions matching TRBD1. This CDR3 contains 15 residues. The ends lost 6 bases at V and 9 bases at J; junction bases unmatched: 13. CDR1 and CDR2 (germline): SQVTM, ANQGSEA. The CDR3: CSVTPGQGAPDTQYF. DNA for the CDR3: TGCAGCGTGACCCCGGGACAGGGGGCCCCGGACACGCAGTATTTT.

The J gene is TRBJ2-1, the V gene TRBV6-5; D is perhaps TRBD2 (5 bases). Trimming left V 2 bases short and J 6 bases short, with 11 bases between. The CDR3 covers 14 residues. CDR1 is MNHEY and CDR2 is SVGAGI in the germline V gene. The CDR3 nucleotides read TGTGCCAGCAGTTACGTCGGAGGTTTCAATGAGCAGTTCTTC. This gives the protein CASSYVGGFNEQFF.

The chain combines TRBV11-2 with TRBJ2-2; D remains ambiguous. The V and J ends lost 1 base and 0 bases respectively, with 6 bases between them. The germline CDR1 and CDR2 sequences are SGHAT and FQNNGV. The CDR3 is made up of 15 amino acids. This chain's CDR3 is CASSLGLANTGELFF. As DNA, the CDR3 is TGTGCCAGCAGCTTAGGTCTCGCGAACACCGGGGAGCTGTTTTTT.

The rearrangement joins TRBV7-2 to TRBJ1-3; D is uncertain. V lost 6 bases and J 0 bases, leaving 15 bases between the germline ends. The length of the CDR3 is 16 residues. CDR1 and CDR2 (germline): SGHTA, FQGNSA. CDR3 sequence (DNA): TGTGCCAGCAGTCAACGGGTACTCTTCTCTGGAAACACCATATATTTT. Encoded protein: CASSQRVLFSGNTIYF.

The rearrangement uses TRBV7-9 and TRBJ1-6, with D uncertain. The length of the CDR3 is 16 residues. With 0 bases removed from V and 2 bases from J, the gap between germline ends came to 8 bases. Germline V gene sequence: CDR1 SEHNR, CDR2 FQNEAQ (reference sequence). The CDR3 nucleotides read TGTGCCAGCAGCTTAGCGGGCGGGCCCTATAATTCACCCCTCCACTTT. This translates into CASSLAGGPYNSPLHF.

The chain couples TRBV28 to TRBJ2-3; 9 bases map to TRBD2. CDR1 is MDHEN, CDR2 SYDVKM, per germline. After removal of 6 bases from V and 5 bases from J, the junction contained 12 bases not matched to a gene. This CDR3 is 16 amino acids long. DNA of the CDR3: TGTGCCAGCAGGAGGGGGATAGCGGGAGTAAGAGATACGCAGTATTTT. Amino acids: CASRRGIAGVRDTQYF. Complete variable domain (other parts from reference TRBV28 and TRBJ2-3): DVKVTQSSRYLVKRTGEKVFLECVQDMDHENMFWYRQDPGLGLRLIYFSYDVKMKEKGDIPEGYSVSREKKERFSLILESASTNQTSMYLCASRRGIAGVRDTQYFGPGTRLTVL.

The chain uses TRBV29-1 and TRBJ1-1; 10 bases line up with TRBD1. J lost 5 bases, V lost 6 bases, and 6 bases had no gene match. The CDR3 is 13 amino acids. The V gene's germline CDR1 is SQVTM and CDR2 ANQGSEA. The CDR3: CSVADRGLTEAFF. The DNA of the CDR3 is TGCAGCGTAGCAGACAGGGGGCTTACTGAAGCTTTCTTT.

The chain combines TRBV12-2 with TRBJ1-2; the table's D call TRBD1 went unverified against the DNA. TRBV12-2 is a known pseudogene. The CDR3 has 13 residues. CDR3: CASRQLRGRGYTF. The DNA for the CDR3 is TGTGCAAGTCGCCAATTAAGGGGTCGCGGCTACACCTTC.

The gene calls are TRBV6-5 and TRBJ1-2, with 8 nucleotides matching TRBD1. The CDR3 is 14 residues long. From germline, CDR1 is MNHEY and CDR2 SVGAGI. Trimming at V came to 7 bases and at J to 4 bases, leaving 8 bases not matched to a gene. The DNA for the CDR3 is TGTGCCAGCACGCCGACAGGGGAGTCCTATGGCTACACCTTC. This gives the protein CASTPTGESYGYTF.

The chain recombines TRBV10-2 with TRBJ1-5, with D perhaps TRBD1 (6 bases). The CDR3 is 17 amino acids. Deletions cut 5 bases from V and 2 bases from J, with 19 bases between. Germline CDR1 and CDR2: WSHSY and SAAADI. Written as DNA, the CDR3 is TGCGCCAGCAGTAAGAGGGGGGGGGATCAGGGCAATCAGCCCCAGCATTTT. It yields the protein CASSKRGGDQGNQPQHF.

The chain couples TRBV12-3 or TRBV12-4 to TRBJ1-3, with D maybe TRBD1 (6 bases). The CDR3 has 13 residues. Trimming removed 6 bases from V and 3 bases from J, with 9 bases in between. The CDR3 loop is CASRPTGGNTIYF. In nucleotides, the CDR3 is TGTGCCAGCAGACCGACAGGTGGAAACACCATATATTTT.

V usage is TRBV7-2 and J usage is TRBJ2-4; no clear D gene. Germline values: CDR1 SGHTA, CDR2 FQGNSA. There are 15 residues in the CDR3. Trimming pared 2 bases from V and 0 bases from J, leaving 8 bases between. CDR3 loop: CASSLPAKAKNIQYF. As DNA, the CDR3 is TGTGCCAGCAGCTTACCAGCGAAAGCCAAAAACATTCAGTACTTC. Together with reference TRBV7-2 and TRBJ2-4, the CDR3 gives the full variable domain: GAGVSQSPSNKVTEKGKDVELRCDPISGHTALYWYRQSLGQGLEFLIYFQGNSAPDKSGLPSDRFSAERTGGSVSTLTIQRTQQEDSAVYLCASSLPAKAKNIQYFGAGTRLSVL.

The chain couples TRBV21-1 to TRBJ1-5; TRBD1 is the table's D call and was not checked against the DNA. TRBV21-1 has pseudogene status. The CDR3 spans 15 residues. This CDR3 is CASSKPSGHNQPQHF. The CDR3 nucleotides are TGTGCCAGCAGCAAACCTTCGGGACACAATCAGCCCCAGCATTTT.

CDR3 sequence: CASSHTREKLFF. CDR3 in DNA: TGTGCCAGCAGCCATACTAGAGAAAAACTGTTTTTT. The chain carries TRBV6-5 and TRBJ1-4; D remains ambiguous. Deletions cut 6 bases from V and 8 bases from J, with 10 bases between. This CDR3 spans 12 amino acids. The V gene's germline CDR1 is MNHEY and CDR2 SVGAGI.

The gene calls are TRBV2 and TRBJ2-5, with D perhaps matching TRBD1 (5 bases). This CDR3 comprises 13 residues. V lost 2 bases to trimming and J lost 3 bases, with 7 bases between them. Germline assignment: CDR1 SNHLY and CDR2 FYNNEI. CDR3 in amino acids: CASSEFREETQYF. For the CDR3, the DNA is TGTGCCAGCAGTGAATTCAGGGAAGAGACCCAGTACTTC.

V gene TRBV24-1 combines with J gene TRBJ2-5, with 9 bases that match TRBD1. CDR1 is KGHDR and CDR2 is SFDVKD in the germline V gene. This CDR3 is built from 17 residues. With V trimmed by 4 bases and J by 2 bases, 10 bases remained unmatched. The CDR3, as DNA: TGTGCCACCAGTGACCCGATAAAGACAGGGGGACAAGAGACCCAGTACTTC. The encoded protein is CATSDPIKTGGQETQYF.

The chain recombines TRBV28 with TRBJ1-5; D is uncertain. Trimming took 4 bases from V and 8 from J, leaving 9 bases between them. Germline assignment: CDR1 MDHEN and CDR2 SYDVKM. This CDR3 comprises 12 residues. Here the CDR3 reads CASSSRVEPQHF. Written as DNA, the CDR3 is TGTGCCAGCAGTTCTAGAGTGGAGCCCCAGCATTTT.

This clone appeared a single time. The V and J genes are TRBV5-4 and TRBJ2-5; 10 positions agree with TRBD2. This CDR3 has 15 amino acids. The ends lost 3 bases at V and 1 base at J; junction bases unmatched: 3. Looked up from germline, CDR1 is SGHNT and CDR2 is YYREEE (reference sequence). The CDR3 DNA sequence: TGTGCCAGCAGCTGGACTAGCGGAATCCAAGAGACCCAGTACTTC. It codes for CASSWTSGIQETQYF. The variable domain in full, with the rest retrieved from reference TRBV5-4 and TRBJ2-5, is ETGVTQSPTHLIKTRGQQVTLRCSSQSGHNTVSWYQQALGQGPQFIFQYYREEENGRGNFPPRFSGLQFPNYSSELNVNALELDDSALYLCASSWTSGIQETQYFGPGTRLLVL.

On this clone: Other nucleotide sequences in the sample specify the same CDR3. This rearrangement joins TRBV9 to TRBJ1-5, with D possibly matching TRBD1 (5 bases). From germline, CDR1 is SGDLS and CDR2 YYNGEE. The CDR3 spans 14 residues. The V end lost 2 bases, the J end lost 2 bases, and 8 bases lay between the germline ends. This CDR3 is CASSVAGGNQPQHF. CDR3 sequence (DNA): TGTGCCAGCAGCGTCGCGGGGGGCAATCAGCCCCAGCATTTT.

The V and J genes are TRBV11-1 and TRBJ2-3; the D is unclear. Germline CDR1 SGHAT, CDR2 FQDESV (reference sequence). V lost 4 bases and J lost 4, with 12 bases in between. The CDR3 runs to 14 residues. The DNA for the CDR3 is TGTGCCAGCAGCTCTCGGCAAGAGGCAGATACGCAGTATTTT. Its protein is CASSSRQEADTQYF. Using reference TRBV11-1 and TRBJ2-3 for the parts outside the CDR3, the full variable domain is EAEVAQSPRYKITEKSQAVAFWCDPISGHATLYWYRQILGQGPELLVQFQDESVVDDSQLPKDRFSAERLKGVDSTLKIQPAELGDSAMYLCASSSRQEADTQYFGPGTRLTVL.

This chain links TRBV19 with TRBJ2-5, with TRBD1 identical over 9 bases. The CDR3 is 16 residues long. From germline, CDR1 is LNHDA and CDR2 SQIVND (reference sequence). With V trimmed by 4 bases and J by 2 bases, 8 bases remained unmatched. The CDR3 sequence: CASSKIPGQGQETQYF. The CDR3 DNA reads TGTGCCAGTAGTAAAATACCGGGACAGGGTCAAGAGACCCAGTACTTC. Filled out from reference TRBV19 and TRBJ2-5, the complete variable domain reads DGGITQSPKYLFRKEGQNVTLSCEQNLNHDAMYWYRQDPGQGLRLIYYSQIVNDFQKGDIAEGYSVSREKKESFPLTVTSAQKNPTAFYLCASSKIPGQGQETQYFGPGTRLLVL.